Sequencing of this T cell receptor beta chain was carried out in a study of control samples from healthy donors and cancer patients. Germline CDR1 and CDR2: LNHDA and SQIVND (reference sequence). The CDR3 contains 17 residues. Profiling relied on immunoSEQ multiplex PCR, and the TCRdb table lists in-frame clones only, not all of them. The data hold about 140,000 clones, with roughly 89% observed a single time. On this clone: One junction end disagrees with the germline gene, perhaps due to a read error.

The sequenced sample consisted of blood. This chain uses TRBV19 with TRBJ2-6, with 8 bases fitting TRBD1. The sequence was obtained from a man in his late teens or twenties in good health. CDR3 loop: CASSLDRTGSGANVLTF. The CDR3 DNA is TGTGCCAGTAGTTTAGATCGGACAGGGTCTGGGGCCAACGTCCTGACTTTC.